Listed below are T cell receptor beta chains from one sample, sequenced in a study of OX40 agonist ivuxolimab in advanced cancers. Produced via immunoSEQ multiplex PCR; TCRdb's table is partial and in-frame only. This table has roughly 36,000 clones, 74% appearing once. The specimen comprised CD4+ or CD8+ T cells sorted from blood, sampled in a trial of the OX40 agonist ivuxolimab. The receptors were sampled from an adult with an advanced solid tumor such as melanoma, head and neck, liver or kidney cancer. The CDR3 runs from the conserved cysteine through the conserved F or W. D genes are given only for firm matches. Some rows mark clone size as missing; the rest say once, few, many or name a class of expanded clone.

>NA|NA|TRBJ1-2|TRBV7-2|17
CASSFFGPLSTNYGYTF
TGTGCCAGCAGCTTTTTCGGTCCTTTGTCTACTAACTATGGCTACACCTTC
>NA|TRBD1|TRBJ2-5|TRBV7-9|15
CASTLRTGGAETQYF
TGTGCCAGCACCTTAAGGACAGGTGGGGCAGAGACCCAGTACTTC
>NA|TRBD1|TRBJ1-2|TRBV7-9|14
CASSPTQGMHGYTF
TGTGCCAGCAGCCCAACACAGGGGATGCATGGCTACACCTTC
>few|NA|TRBJ1-2|TRBV6-6|12
CASSPGYYGYTF
TGTGCCAGCAGTCCAGGGTACTATGGCTACACCTTC
>NA|NA|TRBJ1-1|TRBV30|12
CAWRGEGVEAFF
TGTGCCTGGAGAGGGGAAGGGGTTGAAGCTTTCTTT
>few|NA|TRBJ2-7|TRBV7-2|11
CASSLGPTQYF
TGTGCCAGCAGCTTGGGGCCGACGCAGTACTTC
>NA|NA|TRBJ1-1|TRBV29-1|12
CSAGGFDTEAFF
TGCAGCGCGGGGGGGTTTGACACTGAAGCTTTCTTT
>NA|NA|TRBJ1-1|TRBV7-9|12
CASSRDNTEAFF
TGTGCCAGCAGCCGCGATAACACTGAAGCTTTCTTT
>NA|NA|TRBJ1-1|TRBV2|14
CASHLQGMNTEAFF
TGTGCCAGCCATTTACAGGGCATGAACACTGAAGCTTTCTTT
>NA|NA|TRBJ2-5|TRBV5-1|13
CASSPYSQETQYF
TGCGCCAGCAGCCCCTACTCCCAAGAGACCCAGTACTTC
>NA|TRBD1|TRBJ1-5|TRBV5-1|22
CASSLVSGTVAILGGLYQPQHF
TGCGCCAGCAGCTTGGTTTCCGGGACAGTGGCGATTTTGGGGGGGTTATATCAGCCCCAGCATTTT
>once|TRBD1|TRBJ2-1|TRBV13|16
CASSLVRDRTYNEQFF
TGTGCCAGCAGCTTGGTCCGGGACAGAACTTACAATGAGCAGTTCTTC
>few|NA|TRBJ1-3|TRBV14|15
CASSWRQGSGNTIYF
TGTGCCAGCAGCTGGCGTCAGGGCTCTGGAAACACCATATATTTT
>NA|TRBD2|TRBJ2-3|TRBV4-1|15
CASSRGGSSTDTQYF
TGCGCCAGCAGCCGCGGGGGATCTAGCACAGATACGCAGTATTTT
>NA|NA|TRBJ2-7|TRBV5-6|11
CASSFTYEQYF
TGTGCCAGCAGCTTTACCTACGAGCAGTACTTC
>medium-sized|NA|TRBJ1-6|TRBV2|15
CASGEAGRYNSPLHF
TGTGCCAGCGGTGAAGCGGGACGGTATAATTCACCCCTCCACTTT
>few|NA|TRBJ2-2|TRBV19|13
CASSTHPTGELFF
TGTGCCAGTAGTACCCACCCCACCGGGGAGCTGTTTTTT
>NA|NA|TRBJ2-2|TRBV7-3|13
CASSATDTGELFF
TGTGCCAGCAGCGCGACAGACACCGGGGAGCTGTTTTTT
>NA|NA|TRBJ1-1|TRBV7-9|16
CASSPSEGGRVTEVFF
TGTGCCAGCAGCCCAAGCGAGGGAGGGCGAGTCACTGAAGTTTTCTTT
>NA|NA|TRBJ1-1|TRBV5-1|13
CASSVIQNTEAFF
TGCGCCAGCAGCGTGATTCAGAACACTGAAGCTTTCTTT
>few|NA|TRBJ1-5|TRBV11-2|16
CASSQGTVYSNQPQHF
TGTGCCAGCAGCCAGGGAACTGTTTATAGCAATCAGCCCCAGCATTTT
>NA|NA|TRBJ2-5|TRBV11-2|15
CASSLLAKSGETQYF
TGTGCCAGCAGCTTGCTGGCGAAGTCAGGGGAGACCCAGTACTTC
>NA|NA|TRBJ2-5|TRBV6-5|13
CASSYLNQETQYF
TGTGCCAGCAGTTACCTCAACCAAGAGACCCAGTACTTC
>few|TRBD1|TRBJ1-6|TRBV11-2|13
CASSRDRASPLHF
TGTGCCAGCAGCAGAGACAGGGCGTCACCCCTCCACTTT
>NA|NA|TRBJ1-6|TRBV10-1|14
CASSEDRYNSPLHF
TGCGCCAGCAGTGAAGATCGATATAATTCACCCCTCCACTTT
>few|NA|TRBJ2-7|TRBV28|14
CASSLLQSGGEQYF
TGTGCCAGCAGTTTATTACAGTCCGGAGGAGAGCAGTACTTC
>NA|TRBD1|TRBJ1-4|TRBV30|15
CAWTRGQALNEKLFF
TGTGCCTGGACCAGAGGACAGGCCCTTAATGAAAAACTGTTTTTT
>NA|TRBD2|TRBJ2-1|TRBV7-2|15
CASSRPGLADNEQFF
TGTGCCAGCAGCCGGCCGGGACTAGCGGACAATGAGCAGTTCTTC
>NA|TRBD1|TRBJ1-4|TRBV27|14
CASSLEGAGEKLFF
TGTGCCAGCAGTTTAGAGGGGGCTGGTGAAAAACTGTTTTTT
>NA|NA|TRBJ2-5|TRBV2|10
CASSVGGPHF
TGTGCCAGCAGTGTCGGGGGGCCACACTTC
>NA|NA|TRBJ1-1|TRBV9|13
CASSASLNTEAFF
TGTGCCAGCAGCGCCTCTCTGAACACTGAAGCTTTCTTT
>NA|NA|TRBJ1-1|TRBV9|13
CASSVAIGERAFF
TGTGCCAGCAGCGTAGCTATAGGGGAAAGAGCTTTCTTT
>few|NA|TRBJ1-2|TRBV4-1|15
CASSQDKGRPLVYTF
TGCGCCAGCAGCCAAGATAAAGGACGCCCCCTCGTCTACACCTTC
>NA|NA|TRBJ2-2|TRBV6-5|16
CASSYPWGRSTGELFF
TGTGCCAGCAGTTACCCGTGGGGAAGGTCCACCGGGGAGCTGTTTTTT
>few|NA|TRBJ1-5|TRBV10-3|14
CAISDEGSNQPQHF
TGTGCCATCAGTGACGAGGGTTCTAATCAGCCCCAGCATTTT
>NA|NA|TRBJ2-5|TRBV2|14
CASRKQGEGETQYF
TGTGCCAGCAGGAAACAGGGGGAGGGAGAGACCCAGTACTTC